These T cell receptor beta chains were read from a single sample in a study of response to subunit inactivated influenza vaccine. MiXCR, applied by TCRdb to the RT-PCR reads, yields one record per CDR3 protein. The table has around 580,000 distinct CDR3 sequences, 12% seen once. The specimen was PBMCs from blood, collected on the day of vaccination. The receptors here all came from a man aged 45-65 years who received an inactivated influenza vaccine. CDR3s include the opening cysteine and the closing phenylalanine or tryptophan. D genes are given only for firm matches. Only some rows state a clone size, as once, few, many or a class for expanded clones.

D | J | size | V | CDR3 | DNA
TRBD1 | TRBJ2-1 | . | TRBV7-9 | CASETGQGVRNEQFF | TGTGCCAGCGAAACGGGACAGGGGGTAAGGAATGAGCAGTTCTTC
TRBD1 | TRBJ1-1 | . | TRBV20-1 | CSARSGTGWWANTEAFF | TGCAGTGCTAGATCCGGGACAGGGTGGTGGGCGAACACTGAAGCTTTCTTT
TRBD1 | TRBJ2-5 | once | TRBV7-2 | CASSLVQGNQETQYF | TGTGCCAGCAGCTTAGTACAGGGGAACCAAGAGACCCAGTACTTC
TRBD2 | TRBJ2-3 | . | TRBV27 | CASSLIGRSTDTQYF | TGTGCCAGCAGTTTAATCGGGAGGAGTACAGATACGCAGTATTTT
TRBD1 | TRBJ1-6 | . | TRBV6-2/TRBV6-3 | CASRTTGGGPGSPLHF | TGTGCCAGCCGTACGACAGGGGGCGGCCCGGGCTCACCCCTCCACTTT
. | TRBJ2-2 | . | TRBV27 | CASGGTGELFF | TGTGCCAGCGGTGGTACCGGGGAGCTGTTTTTT
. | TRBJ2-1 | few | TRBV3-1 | CASSQDLAAIEFF | TGTGCCAGCAGCCAAGATCTCGCAGCTATAGAGTTCTTC
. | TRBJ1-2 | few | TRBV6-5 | CASSQTADGYTF | TGTGCCAGCAGTCAAACGGCCGATGGCTACACCTTC
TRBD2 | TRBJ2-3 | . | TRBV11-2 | CASSPSGRAQYF | TGTGCCAGCAGCCCGAGCGGGAGAGCGCAGTATTTT
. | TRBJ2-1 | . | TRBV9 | CASSVEFLGWSDLNEQFF | TGTGCCAGCAGCGTAGAATTTCTAGGTTGGTCGGATCTCAATGAGCAGTTCTTC
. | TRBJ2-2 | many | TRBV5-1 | CASRGLQGGTGELFF | TGCGCCAGCAGGGGACTTCAGGGCGGCACCGGGGAGCTGTTTTTT
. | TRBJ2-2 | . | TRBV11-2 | CASSFWGISGAWGTGELFF | TGTGCCAGCAGCTTTTGGGGTATTTCCGGAGCGTGGGGCACCGGGGAGCTGTTTTTT
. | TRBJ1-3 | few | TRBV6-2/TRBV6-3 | CASSQMDGSSGNTIYF | TGTGCCAGCAGTCAAATGGACGGCAGCTCTGGAAACACCATATATTTT
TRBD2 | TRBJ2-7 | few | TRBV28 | CATPNLGTSFYEQYF | TGTGCCACCCCAAATCTAGGGACTAGCTTTTACGAGCAGTACTTC
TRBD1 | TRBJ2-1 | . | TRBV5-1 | CASSLPPGQGVNEQFF | TGCGCCAGCAGCTTGCCGCCGGGACAGGGGGTTAATGAGCAGTTCTTC
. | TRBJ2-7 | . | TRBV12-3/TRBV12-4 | CAAGRSSYEQYF | TGTGCCGCGGGGCGGAGCTCCTACGAGCAGTACTTC
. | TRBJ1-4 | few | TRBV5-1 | CASSRAPGSNEKLFF | TGCGCCAGCAGCCGAGCCCCAGGGTCTAATGAAAAACTGTTTTTT
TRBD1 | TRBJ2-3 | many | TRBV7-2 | CASSSRRQGLDTQYF | TGTGCCAGCAGCTCCAGACGACAGGGGCTTGATACGCAGTATTTT
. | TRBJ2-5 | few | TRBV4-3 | CASSQESRETQYF | TGCGCCAGCAGCCAAGAGTCCCGGGAGACCCAGTACTTC
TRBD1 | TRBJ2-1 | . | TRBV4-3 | CASSRNGGDRGRDEQFF | TGCGCCAGCAGCCGAAACGGGGGGGACAGGGGCCGGGATGAGCAGTTCTTC